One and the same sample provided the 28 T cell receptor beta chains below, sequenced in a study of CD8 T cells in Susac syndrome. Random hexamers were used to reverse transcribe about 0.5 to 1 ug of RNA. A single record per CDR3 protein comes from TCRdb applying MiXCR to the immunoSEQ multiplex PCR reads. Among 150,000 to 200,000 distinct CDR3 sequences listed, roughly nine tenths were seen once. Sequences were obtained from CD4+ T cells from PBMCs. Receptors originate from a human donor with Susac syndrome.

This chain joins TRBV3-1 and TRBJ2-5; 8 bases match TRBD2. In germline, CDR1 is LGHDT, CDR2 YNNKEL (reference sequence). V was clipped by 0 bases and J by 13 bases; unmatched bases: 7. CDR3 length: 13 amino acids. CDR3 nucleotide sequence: TGTGCCAGCAGCCAAGATCTTCGGGGACTAGGGTACTTC. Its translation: CASSQDLRGLGYF.

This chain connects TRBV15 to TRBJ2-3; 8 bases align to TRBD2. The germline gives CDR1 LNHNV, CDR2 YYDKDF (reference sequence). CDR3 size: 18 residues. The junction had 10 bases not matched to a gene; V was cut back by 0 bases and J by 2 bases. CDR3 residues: CATSRDRKSGGNTDTQYF. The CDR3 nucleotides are TGTGCCACCAGCAGAGATCGGAAGTCGGGGGGGAACACAGATACGCAGTATTTT. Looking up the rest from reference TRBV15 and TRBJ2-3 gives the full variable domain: DAMVIQNPRYQVTQFGKPVTLSCSQTLNHNVMYWYQQKSSQAPKLLFHYYDKDFNNEADTPDNFQSRRPNTSFCFLDIRSPGLGDTAMYLCATSRDRKSGGNTDTQYFGPGTRLTVL.

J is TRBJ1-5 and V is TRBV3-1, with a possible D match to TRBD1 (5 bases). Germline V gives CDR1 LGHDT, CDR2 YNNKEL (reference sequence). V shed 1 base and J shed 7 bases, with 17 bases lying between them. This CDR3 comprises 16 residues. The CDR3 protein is CASSQAQGSVQQPQHF. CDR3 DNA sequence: TGTGCCAGCAGCCAAGCTCAGGGATCAGTGCAACAGCCCCAGCATTTT.

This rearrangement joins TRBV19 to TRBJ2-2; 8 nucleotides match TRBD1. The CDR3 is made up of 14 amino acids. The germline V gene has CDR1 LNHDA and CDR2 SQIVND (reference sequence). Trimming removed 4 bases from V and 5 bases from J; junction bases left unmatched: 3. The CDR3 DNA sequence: TGTGCCAGTAGTACAGGGGGCGGGACCGGGGAGCTGTTTTTT. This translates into CASSTGGGTGELFF.

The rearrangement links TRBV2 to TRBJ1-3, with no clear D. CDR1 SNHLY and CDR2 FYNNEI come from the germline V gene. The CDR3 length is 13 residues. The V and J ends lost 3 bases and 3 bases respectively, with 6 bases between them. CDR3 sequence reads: CASSEGLGNTIYF. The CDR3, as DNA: TGTGCCAGCAGTGAGGGTCTTGGAAACACCATATATTTT.

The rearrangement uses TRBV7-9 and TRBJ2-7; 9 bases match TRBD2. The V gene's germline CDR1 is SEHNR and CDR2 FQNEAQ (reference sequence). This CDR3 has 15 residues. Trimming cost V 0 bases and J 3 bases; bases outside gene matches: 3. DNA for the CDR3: TGTGCCAGCAGCTTAGCTAGCGGGGGAGTCTACGAGCAGTACTTC. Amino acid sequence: CASSLASGGVYEQYF. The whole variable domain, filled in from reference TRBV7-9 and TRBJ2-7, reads DTGVSQNPRHKITKRGQNVTFRCDPISEHNRLYWYRQTLGQGPEFLTYFQNEAQLEKSRLLSDRFSAERPKGSFSTLEIQRTEQGDSAMYLCASSLASGGVYEQYFGPGTRLTVT.

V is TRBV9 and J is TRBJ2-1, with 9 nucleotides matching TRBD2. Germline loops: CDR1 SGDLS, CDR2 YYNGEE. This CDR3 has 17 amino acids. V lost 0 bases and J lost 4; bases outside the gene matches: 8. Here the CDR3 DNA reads TGTGCCAGCAGCGTAGGAATGAGGGCGGGAGGGTACAATGAGCAGTTCTTC. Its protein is CASSVGMRAGGYNEQFF.

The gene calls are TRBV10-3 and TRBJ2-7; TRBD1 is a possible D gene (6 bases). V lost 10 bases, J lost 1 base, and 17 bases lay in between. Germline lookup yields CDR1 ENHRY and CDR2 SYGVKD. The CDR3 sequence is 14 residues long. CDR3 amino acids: CATKLDSPSYEQYF. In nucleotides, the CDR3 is TGTGCCACCAAATTGGACAGCCCGTCCTACGAGCAGTACTTC.

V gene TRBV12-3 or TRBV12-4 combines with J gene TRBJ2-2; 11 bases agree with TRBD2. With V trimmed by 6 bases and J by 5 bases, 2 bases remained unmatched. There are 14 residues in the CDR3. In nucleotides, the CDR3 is TGTGCCAGCAGGGGACTAGCGGCGACCGGGGAGCTGTTTTTT. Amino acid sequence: CASRGLAATGELFF.

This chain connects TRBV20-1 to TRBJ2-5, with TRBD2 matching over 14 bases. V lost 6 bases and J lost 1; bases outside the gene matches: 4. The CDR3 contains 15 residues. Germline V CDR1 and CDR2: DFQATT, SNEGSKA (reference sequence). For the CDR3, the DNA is TGCAGTGCCGGGACTAGCGGGGGCTTCCAAGAGACCCAGTACTTC. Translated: CSAGTSGGFQETQYF.

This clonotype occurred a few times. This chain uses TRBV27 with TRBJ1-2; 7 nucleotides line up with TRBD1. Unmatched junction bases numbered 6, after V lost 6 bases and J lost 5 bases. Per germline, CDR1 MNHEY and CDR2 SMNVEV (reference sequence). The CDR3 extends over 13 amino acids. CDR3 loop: CASRPGGVYGYTF. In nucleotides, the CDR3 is TGTGCCAGCAGACCAGGGGGGGTTTATGGCTACACCTTC.

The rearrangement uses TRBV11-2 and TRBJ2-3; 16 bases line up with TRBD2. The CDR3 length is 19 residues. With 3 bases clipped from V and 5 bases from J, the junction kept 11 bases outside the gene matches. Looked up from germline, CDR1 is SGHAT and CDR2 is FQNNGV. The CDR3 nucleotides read TGTGCCAGCAGCTTCTCCGGGACTAGCGGGGGGGCCAGCCGAGATACGCAGTATTTT. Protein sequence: CASSFSGTSGGASRDTQYF.

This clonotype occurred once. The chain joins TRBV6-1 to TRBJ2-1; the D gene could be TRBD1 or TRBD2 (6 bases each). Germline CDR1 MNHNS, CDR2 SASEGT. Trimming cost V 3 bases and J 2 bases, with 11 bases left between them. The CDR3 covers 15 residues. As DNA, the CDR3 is TGTGCCAGCAGTGACGGTGGGGGGCCCTACAATGAGCAGTTCTTC. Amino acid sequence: CASSDGGGPYNEQFF.

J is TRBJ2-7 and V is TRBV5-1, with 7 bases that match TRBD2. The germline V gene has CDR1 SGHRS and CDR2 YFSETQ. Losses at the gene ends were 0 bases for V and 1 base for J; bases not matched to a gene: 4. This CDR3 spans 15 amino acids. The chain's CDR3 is CASSLGDSGSYEQYF. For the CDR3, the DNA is TGCGCCAGCAGCTTGGGGGATAGCGGGTCCTACGAGCAGTACTTC.

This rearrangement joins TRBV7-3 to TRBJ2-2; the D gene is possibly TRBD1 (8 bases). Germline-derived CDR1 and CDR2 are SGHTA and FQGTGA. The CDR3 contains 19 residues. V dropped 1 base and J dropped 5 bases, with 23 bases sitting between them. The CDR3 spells CASSLIGQGVSGATGELFF. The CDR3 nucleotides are TGTGCCAGCAGCTTAATTGGACAGGGTGTGAGCGGGGCAACCGGGGAGCTGTTTTTT.

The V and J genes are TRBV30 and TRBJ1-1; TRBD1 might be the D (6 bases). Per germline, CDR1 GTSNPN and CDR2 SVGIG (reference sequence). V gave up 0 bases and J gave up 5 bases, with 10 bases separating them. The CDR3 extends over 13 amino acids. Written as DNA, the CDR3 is TGTGCCTGGAGTGTTGGAGGGGGAACTGAAGCTTTCTTT. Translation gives CAWSVGGGTEAFF.

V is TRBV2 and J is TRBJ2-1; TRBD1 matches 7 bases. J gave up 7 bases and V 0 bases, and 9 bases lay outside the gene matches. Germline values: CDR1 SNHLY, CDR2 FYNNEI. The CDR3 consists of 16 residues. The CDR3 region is CASSEAETGSPNEQFF. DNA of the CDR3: TGTGCCAGCAGTGAAGCTGAGACAGGGTCCCCAAATGAGCAGTTCTTC. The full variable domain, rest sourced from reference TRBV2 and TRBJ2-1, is EPEVTQTPSHQVTQMGQEVILRCVPISNHLYFYWYRQILGQKVEFLVSFYNNEISEKSEIFDDQFSVERPDGSNFTLKIRSTKLEDSAMYFCASSEAETGSPNEQFFGPGTRLTVL.

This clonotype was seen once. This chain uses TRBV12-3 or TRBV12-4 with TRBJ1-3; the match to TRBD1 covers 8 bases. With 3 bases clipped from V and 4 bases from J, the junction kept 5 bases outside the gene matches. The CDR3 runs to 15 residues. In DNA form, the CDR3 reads TGTGCCAGCAGTTTCCGGACAGGGAGAGGAAACACCATATATTTT. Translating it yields CASSFRTGRGNTIYF.

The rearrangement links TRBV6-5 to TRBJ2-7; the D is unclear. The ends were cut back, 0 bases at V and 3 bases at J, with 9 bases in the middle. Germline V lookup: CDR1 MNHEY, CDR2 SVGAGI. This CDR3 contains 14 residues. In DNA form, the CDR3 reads TGTGCCAGCAGTTACTCAGTAGATAACTACGAGCAGTACTTC. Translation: CASSYSVDNYEQYF.

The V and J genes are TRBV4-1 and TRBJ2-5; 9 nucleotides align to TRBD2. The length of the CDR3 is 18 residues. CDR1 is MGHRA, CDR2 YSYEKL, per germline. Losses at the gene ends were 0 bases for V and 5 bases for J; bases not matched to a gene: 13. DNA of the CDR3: TGCGCCAGCAGCCAAGATCTCAGGGCGGGAGGGCCGATTGAGACCCAGTACTTC. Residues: CASSQDLRAGGPIETQYF.

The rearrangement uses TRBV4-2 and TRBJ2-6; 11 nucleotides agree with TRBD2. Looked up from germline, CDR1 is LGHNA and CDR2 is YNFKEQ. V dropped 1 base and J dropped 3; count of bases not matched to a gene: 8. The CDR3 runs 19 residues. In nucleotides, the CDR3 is TGTGCCAGCAGCCAAGTACTACTAGCGGGAGTCTATGGGGCCAACGTCCTGACTTTC. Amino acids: CASSQVLLAGVYGANVLTF.

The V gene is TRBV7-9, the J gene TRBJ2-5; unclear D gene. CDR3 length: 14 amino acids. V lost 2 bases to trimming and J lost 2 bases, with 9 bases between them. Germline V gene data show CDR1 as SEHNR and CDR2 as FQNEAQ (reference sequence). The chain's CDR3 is CASSLRTFQETQYF. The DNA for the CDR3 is TGTGCCAGCAGCTTACGTACTTTTCAAGAGACCCAGTACTTC.

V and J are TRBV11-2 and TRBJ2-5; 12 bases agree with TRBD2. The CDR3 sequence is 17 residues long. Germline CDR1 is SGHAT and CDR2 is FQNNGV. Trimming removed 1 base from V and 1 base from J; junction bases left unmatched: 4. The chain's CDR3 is CASSLGTSGDLQETQYF. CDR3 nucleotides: TGTGCCAGCAGCTTAGGGACTAGCGGGGACCTCCAAGAGACCCAGTACTTC.

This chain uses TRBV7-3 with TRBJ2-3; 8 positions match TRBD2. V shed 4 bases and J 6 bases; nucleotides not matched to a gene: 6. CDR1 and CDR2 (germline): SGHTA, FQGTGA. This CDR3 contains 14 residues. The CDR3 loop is CASSSSSGGDTQYF. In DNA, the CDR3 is TGTGCCAGCAGCTCCTCCAGCGGGGGTGATACGCAGTATTTT.

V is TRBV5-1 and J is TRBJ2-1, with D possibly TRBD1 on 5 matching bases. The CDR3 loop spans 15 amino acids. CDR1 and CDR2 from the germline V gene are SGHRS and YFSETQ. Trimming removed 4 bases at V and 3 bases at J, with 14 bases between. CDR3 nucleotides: TGCGCCAGCAGCGTCAGGGTACGGAGCTACAATGAGCAGTTCTTC. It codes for CASSVRVRSYNEQFF. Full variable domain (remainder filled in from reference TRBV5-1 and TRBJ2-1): KAGVTQTPRYLIKTRGQQVTLSCSPISGHRSVSWYQQTPGQGLQFLFEYFSETQRNKGNFPGRFSGRQFSNSRSEMNVSTLELGDSALYLCASSVRVRSYNEQFFGPGTRLTVL.

In DNA form, the CDR3 reads TGTGCCAGCAGTTATGAAACAGTCAATAATTCACCCCTCCACTTT. Translated: CASSYETVNNSPLHF. The chain links TRBV6-5 to TRBJ1-6; the D is unclear. Trimming took 3 bases from V and 5 from J, leaving 11 bases between them. Germline-derived CDR1 and CDR2 are MNHEY and SVGAGI. The CDR3 is 15 amino acids.

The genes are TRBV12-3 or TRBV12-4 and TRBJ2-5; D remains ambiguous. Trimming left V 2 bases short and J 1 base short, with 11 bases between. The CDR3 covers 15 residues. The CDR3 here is CASSLNRQLQETQYF. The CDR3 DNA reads TGTGCCAGCAGTTTAAACCGGCAGCTCCAAGAGACCCAGTACTTC.

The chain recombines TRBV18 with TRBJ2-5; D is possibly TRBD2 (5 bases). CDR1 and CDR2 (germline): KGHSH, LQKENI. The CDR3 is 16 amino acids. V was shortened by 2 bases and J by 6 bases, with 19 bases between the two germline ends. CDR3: CASSPTRVAGPQTQYF. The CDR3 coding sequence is TGTGCCAGCTCACCAACGAGGGTAGCAGGTCCACAGACCCAGTACTTC.